This T cell receptor (beta chain) was captured by sequencing in a study of cytomegalovirus exposure and HLA in healthy donors. Study overall: From HLA-typed donors, an early data release held roughly 89 million unique TCRs. General observations from the study: Association of a missense DCLRE1C variant with TCR beta V- and J-gene trimming was reported in a later analysis.

On this clone: Antigen: not known.

Primers included in the PCR were 60 Vbeta and 13 Jbeta primers. Under the authors' procedure: Tens of millions of unique TCR beta chains, roughly 11 million of them shared, were counted by a later analysis. Data came from immunoSEQ multiplex PCR; TCRdb stores just in-frame clones and leaves some out. V and J calls and clone size follow that table, whereas D and trimming were derived from the DNA. This sample has approximately 150,000 clones, with roughly 80% found just once. Trimming removed 1 base at V and 4 bases at J, with 18 bases between. Germline V CDR1 and CDR2: SGHRS, YFSETQ. The CDR3 extends over 17 amino acids.

The specimen was PBMCs. This rearrangement joins TRBV5-1 to TRBJ2-1; D may be TRBD2 (5 bases). The sequence derives from a man aged 25 to 40 in good health and CMV-seronegative. CDR3 in DNA: TGCGCCAGCAGCTTGTTTGACCTAGCTCAAGTATACAATGAGCAGTTCTTC. This codes for CASSLFDLAQVYNEQFF.